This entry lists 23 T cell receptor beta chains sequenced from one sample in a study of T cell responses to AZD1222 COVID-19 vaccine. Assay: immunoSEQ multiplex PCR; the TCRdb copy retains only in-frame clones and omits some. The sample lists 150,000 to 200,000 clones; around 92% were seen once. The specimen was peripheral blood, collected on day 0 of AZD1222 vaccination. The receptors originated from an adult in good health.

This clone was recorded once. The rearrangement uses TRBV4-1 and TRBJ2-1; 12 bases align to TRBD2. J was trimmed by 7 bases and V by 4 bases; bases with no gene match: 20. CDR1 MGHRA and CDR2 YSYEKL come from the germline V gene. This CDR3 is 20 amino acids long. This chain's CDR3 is CASSLTLMTSGSESTNEQFF. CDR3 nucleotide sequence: TGCGCCAGCAGCCTTACCCTCATGACTAGCGGGAGTGAGTCAACGAATGAGCAGTTCTTC.

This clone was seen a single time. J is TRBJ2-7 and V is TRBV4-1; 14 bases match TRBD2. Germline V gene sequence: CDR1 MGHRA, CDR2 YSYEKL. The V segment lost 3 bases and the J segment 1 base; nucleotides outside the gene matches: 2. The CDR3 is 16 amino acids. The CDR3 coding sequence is TGCGCCAGCAGCCAGAGGACTAGCGGGAGGTCCTACGAGCAGTACTTC. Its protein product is CASSQRTSGRSYEQYF.

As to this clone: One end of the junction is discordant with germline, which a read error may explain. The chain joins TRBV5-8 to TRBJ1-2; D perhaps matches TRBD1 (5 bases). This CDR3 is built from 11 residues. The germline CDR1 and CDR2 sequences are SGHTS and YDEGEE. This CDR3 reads CASSLVGTTNF. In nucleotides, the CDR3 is TGTGCCAGCAGCTTGGTCGGGACGACGAACTTC.

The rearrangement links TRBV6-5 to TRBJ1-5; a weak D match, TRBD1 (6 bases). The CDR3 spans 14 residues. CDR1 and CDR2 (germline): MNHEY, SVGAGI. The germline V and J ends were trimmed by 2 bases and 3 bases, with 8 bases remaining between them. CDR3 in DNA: TGTGCCAGCAGTTACGACAGGTTCAATCAGCCCCAGCATTTT. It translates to CASSYDRFNQPQHF.

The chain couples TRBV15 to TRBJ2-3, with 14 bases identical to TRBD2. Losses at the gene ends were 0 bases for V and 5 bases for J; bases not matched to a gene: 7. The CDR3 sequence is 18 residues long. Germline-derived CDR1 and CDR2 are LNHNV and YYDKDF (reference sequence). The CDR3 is CATSRDGTSGRLGDTQYF. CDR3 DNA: TGTGCCACCAGCAGAGACGGGACTAGCGGGAGATTGGGAGATACGCAGTATTTT. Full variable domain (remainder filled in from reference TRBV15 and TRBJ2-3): DAMVIQNPRYQVTQFGKPVTLSCSQTLNHNVMYWYQQKSSQAPKLLFHYYDKDFNNEADTPDNFQSRRPNTSFCFLDIRSPGLGDTAMYLCATSRDGTSGRLGDTQYFGPGTRLTVL.

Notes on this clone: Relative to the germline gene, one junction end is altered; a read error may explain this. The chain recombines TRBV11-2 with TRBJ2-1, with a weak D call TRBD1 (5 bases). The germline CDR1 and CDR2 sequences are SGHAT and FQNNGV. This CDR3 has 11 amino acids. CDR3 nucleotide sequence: TGTGCCAGCAGCTGGGGCGTCGGACACCTCTTC. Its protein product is CASSWGVGHLF.

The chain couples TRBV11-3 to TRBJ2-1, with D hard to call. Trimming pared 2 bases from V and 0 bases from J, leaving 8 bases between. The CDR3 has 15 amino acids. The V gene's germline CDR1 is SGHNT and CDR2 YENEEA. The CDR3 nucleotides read TGTGCCAGCAGCTTAAGGTCCGACTCCTACAATGAGCAGTTCTTC. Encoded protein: CASSLRSDSYNEQFF.

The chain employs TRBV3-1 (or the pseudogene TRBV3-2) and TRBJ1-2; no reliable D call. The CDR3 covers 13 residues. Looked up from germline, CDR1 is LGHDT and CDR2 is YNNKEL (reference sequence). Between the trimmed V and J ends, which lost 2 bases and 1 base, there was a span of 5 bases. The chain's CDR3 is CASSQPSNYGYTF. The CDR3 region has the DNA TGTGCCAGCAGCCAACCCAGTAACTATGGCTACACCTTC.

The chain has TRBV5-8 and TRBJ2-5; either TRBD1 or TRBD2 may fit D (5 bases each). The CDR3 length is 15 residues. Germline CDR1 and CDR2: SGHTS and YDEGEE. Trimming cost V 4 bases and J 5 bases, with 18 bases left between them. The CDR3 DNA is TGTGCCAGCAGCCCGGGGCTGGGGTTTGGGGAGACCCAGTACTTC. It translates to CASSPGLGFGETQYF.

The CDR3 sequence is CASSDRTGRNTEAFF. The CDR3, as DNA: TGTGCCAGTAGTGACAGGACAGGGAGGAACACTGAAGCTTTCTTT. The V and J genes are TRBV19 and TRBJ1-1, with 8 positions matching TRBD1. Germline CDR1 is LNHDA and CDR2 is SQIVND (reference sequence). The ends lost 5 bases at V and 1 base at J; junction bases unmatched: 6. This CDR3 region has 15 residues.

CDR3 loop: CASSLEGIHTEAFF. The CDR3 DNA is TGTGCCAGCAGTTTAGAGGGAATACACACTGAAGCTTTCTTT. The rearrangement joins TRBV28 to TRBJ1-1; D uncertain. Between the trimmed V and J ends, which lost 2 bases and 3 bases, there was a span of 10 bases. CDR3 length equals 14 residues. The V gene's germline CDR1 is MDHEN and CDR2 SYDVKM.

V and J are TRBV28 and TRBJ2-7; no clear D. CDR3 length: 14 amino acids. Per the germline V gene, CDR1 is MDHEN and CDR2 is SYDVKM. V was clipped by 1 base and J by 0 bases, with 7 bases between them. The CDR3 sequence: CASSLSLSSYEQYV. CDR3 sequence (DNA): TGTGCCAGCAGTTTATCACTTAGCTCCTACGAGCAGTACGTC.

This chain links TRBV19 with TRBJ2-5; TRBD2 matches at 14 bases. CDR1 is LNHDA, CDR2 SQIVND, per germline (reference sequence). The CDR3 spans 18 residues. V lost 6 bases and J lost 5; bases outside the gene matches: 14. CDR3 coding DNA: TGTGCCAGTAGCCCCGGACTAGCGGGGGGCAGTATCGGGGAGACCCAGTACTTC. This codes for CASSPGLAGGSIGETQYF.

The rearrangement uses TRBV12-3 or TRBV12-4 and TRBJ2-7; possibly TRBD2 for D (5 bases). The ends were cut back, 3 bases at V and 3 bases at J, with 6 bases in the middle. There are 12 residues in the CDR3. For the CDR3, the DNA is TGTGCCAGCAGTTTGAGGGTCTACGAGCAGTACTTC. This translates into CASSLRVYEQYF.

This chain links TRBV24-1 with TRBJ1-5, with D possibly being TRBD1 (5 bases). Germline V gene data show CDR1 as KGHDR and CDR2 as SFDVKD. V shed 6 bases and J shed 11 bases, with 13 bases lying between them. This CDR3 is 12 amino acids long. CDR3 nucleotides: TGTGCCACCAGTCAAACAGGAGGGTCCCAGCATTTT. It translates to CATSQTGGSQHF.

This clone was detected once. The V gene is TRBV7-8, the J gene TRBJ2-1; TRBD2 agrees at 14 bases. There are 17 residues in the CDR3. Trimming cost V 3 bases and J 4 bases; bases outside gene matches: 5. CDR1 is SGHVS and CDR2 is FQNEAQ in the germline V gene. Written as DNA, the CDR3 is TGTGCCAGCAGCTTCGGACTAGCGGGGGGAGATTACAATGAGCAGTTCTTC. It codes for CASSFGLAGGDYNEQFF.

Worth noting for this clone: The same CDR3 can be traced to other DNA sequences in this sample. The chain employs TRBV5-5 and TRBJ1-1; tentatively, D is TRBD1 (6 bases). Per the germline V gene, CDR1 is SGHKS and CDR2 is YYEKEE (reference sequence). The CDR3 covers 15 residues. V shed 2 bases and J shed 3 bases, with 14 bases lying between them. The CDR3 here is CASSFRQGRDTEAFF. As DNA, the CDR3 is TGTGCCAGCAGCTTTCGGCAGGGGAGGGACACTGAAGCTTTCTTT.

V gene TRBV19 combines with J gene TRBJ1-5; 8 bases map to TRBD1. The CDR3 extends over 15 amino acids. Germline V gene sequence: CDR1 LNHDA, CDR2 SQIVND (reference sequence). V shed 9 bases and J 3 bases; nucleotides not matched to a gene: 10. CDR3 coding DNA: TGTGCCAGCACCCAGGACAGGGCATACAATCAGCCCCAGCATTTT. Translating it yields CASTQDRAYNQPQHF.

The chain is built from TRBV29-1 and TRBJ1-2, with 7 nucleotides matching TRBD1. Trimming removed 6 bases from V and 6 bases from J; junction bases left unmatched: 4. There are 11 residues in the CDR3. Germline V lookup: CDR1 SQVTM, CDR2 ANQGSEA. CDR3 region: CSVPGGNGYTF. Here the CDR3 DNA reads TGCAGCGTCCCAGGGGGAAATGGCTACACCTTC. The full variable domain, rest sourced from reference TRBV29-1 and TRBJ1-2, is SAVISQKPSRDICQRGTSLTIQCQVDSQVTMMFWYRQQPGQSLTLIATANQGSEATYESGFVIDKFPISRPNLTFSTLTVSNMSPEDSSIYLCSVPGGNGYTFGSGTRLTVV.

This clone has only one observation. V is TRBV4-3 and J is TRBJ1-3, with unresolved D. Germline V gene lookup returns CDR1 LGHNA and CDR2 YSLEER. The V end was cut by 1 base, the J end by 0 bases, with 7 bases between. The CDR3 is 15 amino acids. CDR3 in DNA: TGCGCCAGCAGCCAAGGAACGCTCTCTGGAAACACCATATATTTT. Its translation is CASSQGTLSGNTIYF.

CDR3 residues: CASSLGPSLQDHYGYTF. The CDR3 region has the DNA TGTGCCAGCAGCTTAGGCCCGTCTCTTCAGGACCACTATGGCTACACCTTC. This chain connects TRBV11-3 to TRBJ1-2; D remains unclear. Germline lookup yields CDR1 SGHNT and CDR2 YENEEA. The CDR3 has 17 residues. V dropped 1 base and J dropped 3 bases, with 18 bases sitting between them. The full variable domain, rest sourced from reference TRBV11-3 and TRBJ1-2, is EAGVVQSPRYKIIEKKQPVAFWCNPISGHNTLYWYLQNLGQGPELLIRYENEEAVDDSQLPKDRFSAERLKGVDSTLKIQPAELGDSAVYLCASSLGPSLQDHYGYTFGSGTRLTVV.

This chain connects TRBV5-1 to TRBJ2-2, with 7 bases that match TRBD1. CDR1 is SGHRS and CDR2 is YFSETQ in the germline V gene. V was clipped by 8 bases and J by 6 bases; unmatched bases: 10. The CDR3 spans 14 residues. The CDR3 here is CASRQGDMAGELFF. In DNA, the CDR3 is TGCGCCAGTCGACAGGGTGATATGGCCGGGGAGCTGTTTTTT.

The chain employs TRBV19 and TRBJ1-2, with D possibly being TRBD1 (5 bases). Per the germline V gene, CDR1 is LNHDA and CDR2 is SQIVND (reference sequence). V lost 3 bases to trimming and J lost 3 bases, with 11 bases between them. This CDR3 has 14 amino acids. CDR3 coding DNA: TGTGCCAGTAGTATTGTGTCGGGGGACTATGGCTACACCTTC. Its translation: CASSIVSGDYGYTF.